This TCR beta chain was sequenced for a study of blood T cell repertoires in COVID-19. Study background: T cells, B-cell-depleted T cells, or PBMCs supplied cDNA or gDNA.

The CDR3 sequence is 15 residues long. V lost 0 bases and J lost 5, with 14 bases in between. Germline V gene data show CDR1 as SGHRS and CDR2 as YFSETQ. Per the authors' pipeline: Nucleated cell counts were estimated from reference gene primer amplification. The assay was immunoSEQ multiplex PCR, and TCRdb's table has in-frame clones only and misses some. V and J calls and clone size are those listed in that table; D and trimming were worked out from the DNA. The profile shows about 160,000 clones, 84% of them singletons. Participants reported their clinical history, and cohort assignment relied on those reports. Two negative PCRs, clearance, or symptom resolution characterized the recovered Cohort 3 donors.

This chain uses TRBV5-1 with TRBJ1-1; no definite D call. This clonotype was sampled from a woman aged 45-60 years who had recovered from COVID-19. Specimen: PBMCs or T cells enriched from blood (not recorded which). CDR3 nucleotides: TGCGCCAGCAGCTTGGAGGACCGAAGAGGGACTGAAGCTTTCTTT. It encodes CASSLEDRRGTEAFF.